The present T cell receptor beta chain was sequenced within a study of cytomegalovirus exposure and HLA in healthy donors. The PCR made use of 60 Vbeta and 13 Jbeta primers. The data were produced by immunoSEQ multiplex PCR, yet TCRdb's version contains in-frame clones alone and is incomplete. Here the sample spans 200,000 to 250,000 clones, 82% being singletons. Findings and caveats of the study: Researchers catalogued under 200 TCR beta chains as cytomegalovirus-associated. There were three CMV-associated chains whose specificity for CMV antigens was confirmed in vitro.

As concerns this clone: Its antigen is not known.

The V end was cut by 4 bases, the J end by 0 bases, with 11 bases between. This CDR3 comprises 15 residues. Germline V CDR1 and CDR2: SGHNT, YYREEE (reference sequence). Sample: PBMCs. This chain links TRBV5-4 with TRBJ2-1; D ambiguous. The clonotype was recovered from a woman in her thirties or forties in good health and CMV-seronegative. CDR3 in DNA: TGTGCCAGCAGCCTATACAGTTTCTCCTACAATGAGCAGTTCTTC. As protein: CASSLYSFSYNEQFF.